The rows below give T cell receptor beta chains drawn from one sample of a study of cytomegalovirus exposure and HLA in healthy donors. Clones were sequenced by immunoSEQ multiplex PCR, and TCRdb holds only the in-frame ones, with some missing. This sample lists 90,000 to 100,000 clones; its ten largest clones have around 3.4%. The sequenced sample consisted of PBMCs. The receptors derive from a woman aged 30 to 39 in good health and CMV-seronegative. Each CDR3 is given with its conserved first and last residue. The order of the fields is J gene, D gene, V gene, CDR3 protein, CDR3 DNA. D genes are given only for firm matches.

TRBJ1-5 TRBD1 TRBV10-3 CASSSQGADQPQHF TGTGCCAGCAGTTCCCAGGGGGCAGATCAGCCCCAGCATTTT
TRBJ2-7 . TRBV11-2 CASSLGTTYEQYF TGTGCCAGCAGCTTAGGTACTACGTACGAGCAGTACTTC
TRBJ2-7 TRBD1 TRBV5-1 CASSLAGTDAQYF TGCGCCAGCAGCTTGGCCGGGACAGACGCGCAGTACTTC
TRBJ2-7 TRBD2 TRBV5-4 CASSPRIAGSYEQYF TGTGCCAGCAGCCCTAGGATAGCGGGCTCCTACGAGCAGTACTTC
TRBJ2-2 TRBD2 TRBV5-1 CASSLTSGSNTGELFF TGCGCCAGCAGTTTGACTAGCGGGAGTAACACCGGGGAGCTGTTTTTT
TRBJ1-2 . TRBV6-5 CASSYSNGYGYTF TGTGCCAGCAGTTACTCTAACGGCTATGGCTACACCTTC
TRBJ1-2 TRBD1 TRBV9 CASSRLGQGYGYTF TGTGCCAGCAGCCGCCTAGGACAGGGCTATGGCTACACCTTC
TRBJ2-2 TRBD2 TRBV5-1 CASMGGGRTGELFF TGCGCCAGCATGGGCGGGGGGCGCACCGGGGAGCTGTTTTTT
TRBJ1-4 TRBD1 TRBV9 CASSAGGAGANEKLFF TGTGCCAGCAGCGCAGGGGGCGCGGGGGCTAATGAAAAACTGTTTTTT
TRBJ1-1 . TRBV7-8 CASSFQGQGTEAFF TGTGCCAGCAGCTTCCAGGGGCAGGGGACTGAAGCTTTCTTT
TRBJ2-1 TRBD2 TRBV7-9 CASSTGTSAYNEQFF TGTGCCAGCAGCACCGGGACTAGCGCCTACAATGAGCAGTTCTTC
TRBJ1-4 . TRBV2 CASSQQVNEKLFF TGTGCCAGCAGTCAACAGGTTAATGAAAAGCTGTTTTTT
TRBJ1-5 TRBD1 TRBV19 CASRTLTGFNQPQHF TGTGCCAGTAGGACCCTGACAGGGTTTAATCAGCCCCAGCATTTT
TRBJ2-4 . TRBV6-7 CASSYLTGQGFKNIQYF TGTGCCAGCAGTTACCTCACGGGACAAGGTTTCAAAAACATTCAGTACTTC
TRBJ2-2 TRBD2 TRBV5-1 CASSWTSGPNTGELFF TGCGCCAGCAGTTGGACTAGCGGACCGAACACCGGGGAGCTGTTTTTT
TRBJ2-2 . TRBV7-7 CASSPVRTGELFF TGTGCTAGCAGCCCAGTCCGCACCGGGGAGCTGTTTTTT
TRBJ2-7 . TRBV9 CASSVVPGYEQYF TGTGCCAGCAGCGTAGTTCCAGGGTACGAGCAGTACTTC
TRBJ1-6 TRBD1 TRBV5-5 CASSLGQGASNSPLHF TGTGCCAGCAGCTTGGGCCAGGGGGCGTCGAATTCACCCCTCCACTTT
TRBJ1-4 . TRBV9 CASSVDRVGRLFF TGTGCCAGCAGCGTAGACAGGGTGGGGCGGCTGTTTTTT
TRBJ2-7 . TRBV7-9 CASSLTRDTSYEQYF TGTGCCAGCAGCTTAACCCGGGACACTTCCTACGAGCAGTACTTC
TRBJ1-2 . TRBV6-5 CASRLGTSVGYTF TGTGCCAGCAGGCTAGGGACATCGGTAGGCTACACCTTC
TRBJ2-6 TRBD2 TRBV2 CASGRALSF TGTGCCAGCGGGAGGGCCCTCTCTTTC
TRBJ1-2 . TRBV9 CASSATEFYGYTF TGTGCCAGCAGTGCAACAGAATTCTATGGCTACACCTTC
TRBJ1-1 . TRBV6-5 CASSYSAGLNTEAFF TGTGCCAGCAGTTACTCGGCAGGATTGAACACTGAAGCTTTCTTT
TRBJ2-1 . TRBV7-2 CASSLISTGRGDEQFF TGTGCCAGCAGCTTAATTTCAACGGGAAGAGGCGATGAGCAGTTCTTC
TRBJ2-5 . TRBV10-3 CATGRGIQETQYF TGTGCCACCGGACGGGGGATACAAGAGACCCAGTACTTC
TRBJ2-7 . TRBV11-2 CASSPGHINYEQYF TGTGCCAGCAGCCCGGGACACATAAACTACGAGCAGTACTTC
TRBJ1-1 . TRBV12-2 CASRLAWTENTEAFF TGTGCAAGTCGCTTAGCCTGGACAGAGAACACTGAAGCTTTCTTT
TRBJ2-2 . TRBV9 CASSPQGTGELFF TGTGCCAGCAGCCCTCAGGGTACCGGGGAGCTGTTTTTT
TRBJ1-2 . TRBV6-1 CASSQRRQRNYGYTF TGTGCCAGCAGTCAACGGAGGCAACGGAACTATGGCTACACCTTC
TRBJ2-7 TRBD2 TRBV27 CASSFLGAGFYEQYF TGTGCCAGCAGTTTCCTAGGAGCGGGATTCTACGAGCAGTACTTC
TRBJ1-2 . TRBV28 CASSRSPTGVYGYTF TGTGCCAGCAGCCGGAGCCCGACAGGAGTATATGGCTACACCTTC
TRBJ1-1 TRBD1 TRBV18 CASSPLTYRGPTEAFF TGTGCCAGCTCACCACTCACCTACAGGGGACCCACTGAAGCTTTCTTT
TRBJ1-5 TRBD1 TRBV9 CASSLTGSSNQPQHF TGTGCCAGCAGCTTGACAGGGTCTAGCAATCAGCCCCAGCATTTT
TRBJ1-1 . TRBV19 CASRQEGNTEAFF TGTGCCAGTAGACAGGAAGGGAACACTGAAGCTTTCTTT
TRBJ1-1 TRBD1 TRBV19 CASSIGAGGVNTEAFF TGTGCCAGTAGTATAGGGGCAGGGGGTGTGAACACTGAAGCTTTCTTT
TRBJ2-7 TRBD2 TRBV5-1 CASSLGGTSRLYEQYF TGCGCCAGCAGCTTGGGCGGGACTAGTAGACTTTACGAGCAGTACTTC
TRBJ1-1 TRBD1 TRBV5-1 CASSLSGTGGEGTEAFF TGCGCCAGCAGCTTGAGTGGGACAGGGGGCGAAGGCACTGAAGCTTTCTTT
TRBJ2-7 TRBD2 TRBV4-1 CASSQAYRGFSGRAYEQYF TGCGCCAGCAGCCAAGCTTACAGGGGGTTCAGCGGGAGGGCCTACGAGCAGTACTTC
TRBJ1-1 . TRBV27 CASSLGSVNTEAFF TGTGCCAGCAGTTTAGGTAGTGTTAACACTGAAGCTTTCTTT
TRBJ1-2 . TRBV15 CATSPDRKGHGYTF TGTGCCACCAGCCCCGACAGGAAAGGGCATGGCTACACCTTC
TRBJ1-1 . TRBV7-3 CASSPAGANTEAFF TGTGCCAGCAGCCCAGCAGGGGCGAACACTGAAGCTTTCTTT
TRBJ2-5 . TRBV27 CASSLGGGKTQYF TGTGCCAGCAGTTTGGGAGGGGGAAAGACCCAGTACTTC
TRBJ2-1 . TRBV7-8 CASSFTGFTYNEQFF TGTGCCAGCAGCTTTACGGGGTTCACCTACAATGAGCAGTTCTTC
TRBJ1-1 . TRBV27 CASFVQGLNTEAFF TGTGCCAGCTTTGTACAGGGCTTGAACACTGAAGCTTTCTTT
TRBJ2-1 TRBD1 TRBV6-1 CASGLQGAAYNEQFF TGTGCCAGCGGCTTACAGGGGGCGGCCTACAATGAGCAGTTCTTC
TRBJ2-3 . TRBV5-6 CASFRDSTDTQYF TGTGCCAGCTTCAGGGATAGCACAGATACGCAGTATTTT
TRBJ1-1 . TRBV6-5 CASSNFRGRTEAFF TGTGCCAGCAGTAACTTCAGGGGTCGGACTGAAGCTTTTTTT
TRBJ2-6 . TRBV11-2 CASSYERSGANVLTF TGTGCCAGCTCCTACGAAAGATCTGGGGCCAACGTCCTGACTTTC
TRBJ2-3 TRBD1 TRBV27 CASSDRVSDTQYF TGTGCCAGCAGTGACAGGGTGTCAGATACGCAGTATTTT
TRBJ1-5 TRBD1 TRBV7-6 CASSQLRGQPQHF TGTGCCAGCAGCCAACTCAGGGGGCAGCCCCAGCATTTT
TRBJ1-6 . TRBV7-2 CASSQRQNSPLHF TGTGCCAGCAGCCAAAGACAGAATTCACCCCTCCACTTT
TRBJ2-1 TRBD2 TRBV9 CASSVGLAEYNEQFF TGTGCCAGCAGCGTAGGCCTAGCGGAATACAATGAGCAGTTCTTC
TRBJ2-5 TRBD2 TRBV11-2 CASSLEAGGYQETQYF TGTGCCAGCAGCTTAGAGGCGGGGGGGTACCAAGAGACCCAGTACTTC